Shown below are 2 T cell receptor beta chains from a single sample sequenced in a study of T cell repertoires in cytomegalovirus infection. Their antigens remain unidentified. TCRdb reprocessed the reads with MiXCR, giving one entry per CDR3 protein. The sample has under 350,000 distinct CDR3 sequences, about 20% seen once. Sequencing was performed on cultured PBMCs, taken from culture after CMV antigen stimulation. Source of these receptors: a human donor in good health (CMV status not recorded). Some clones in this sample may be carry-over from other donors' samples.

This clonotype was seen only a few times. Given a much more abundant clone one base away, this may be a read error. The V call is TRBV5-1, the J call TRBJ2-1, with 12 bases identical to TRBD2. CDR1 and CDR2 (germline): SGHRS, YFSETQ. CDR3 length: 15 residues. The CDR3 loop reads CASSLKLAGGGELFF. In DNA, the CDR3 is TGCGCCAGCAGCTTGAAACTAGCGGGAGGCGGGGAGCTGTTCTTC. Together with reference TRBV5-1 and TRBJ2-1, the CDR3 gives the full variable domain: KAGVTQTPRYLIKTRGQQVTLSCSPISGHRSVSWYQQTPGQGLQFLFEYFSETQRNKGNFPGRFSGRQFSNSRSEMNVSTLELGDSALYLCASSLKLAGGGELFFGPGTRLTVL.

The CDR3 region has the DNA TGTGCCAGCAGCTCTATACTAGCGGGAGTGGGAGATACGCAGTATTTT. Translation: CASSSILAGVGDTQYF. This sequence joins TRBV5-6 and TRBJ2-3, with TRBD2 matching 11 bases. Looked up from germline, CDR1 is SGHDT and CDR2 is YYEEEE. Germline trimming cut 3 bases from V and 5 bases from J; bases unmatched to any gene: 8. This CDR3 contains 16 residues.